Here is one T cell receptor (beta chain) with its context. Its cognate antigen has yet to be identified. Nothing much larger sits one base from this clone, and base qualities are not available. This record belongs to a study of T cell responses to AZD1222 COVID-19 vaccine (dated by TCRdb to 2020 to 2023). With respect to the entire study: A total of 230 to 250 trial participants underwent TCR sequencing, of whom under 220 had received two doses of AZD1222 and 26 had received two doses of the MenACWY control vaccine. Trial participants were enrolled by age into subgroups of 18-55, 56-69 and 70-plus years, and around 150, 29 and 61 TCR-sequenced participants, respectively, were included in these subgroups. Broader findings and caveats from the paper: Vaccine-associated CD4 TCRs spanned the whole spike protein, with dominant responses in regions 160-218 and 743-854. After two AZD1222 doses, spike-specific TCR breadth and depth were significantly higher than at day 0 and than in MenACWY recipients. Because no day 14 peak-response samples were available, the repertoires could be characterized only after the peak T cell response. Nearly half of unique spike-specific TCRs reportedly recognized epitopes outside regions mutated in the B.1.351 and B.1.1.7 variants. Conclusions about previously exposed vaccinees are limited because only a handful of AZD1222 recipients were SARS-CoV-2 seropositive at baseline. Most participants were white British and females outnumbered males, and the authors suggested that clonal diversity may have been underestimated. In the small 56-69-year group, the increase in depth fell short of significance, most likely because of low power.

The time point label here, explained by the study, means: about 28 days (+/-7) after the second vaccine dose. AZD1222 recipients whose second dose came at about 4 weeks and those whose second dose came at about 12 weeks were combined into one group, since spike-specific TCR depth and breadth did not differ between the two schedules. The vaccinee samples were drawn from two UK trials, COV001 and COV002, one of which was a single-blind randomized controlled phase 2/3 trial testing AZD1222 (ChAdOx1 nCoV-19) in healthy adults. For TCRbeta chain sequencing, PBMC samples were collected from trial participants at day 0 and at day 28 after the second dose. The CDR3 regions of human TCRbeta chains were subjected to immunosequencing. The authors' analysis ran thus. TCRs in the repertoires were matched against a reference library of SARS-CoV-2-specific TCRs that had been generated with the MIRA antigen-specificity platform. Breadth meant the fraction of unique TCRs that were SARS-CoV-2-associated, whereas depth meant the fraction of total T cells that were SARS-CoV-2-associated. Each spike-specific TCR was assigned to its reactive spike region and to a CD4 or CD8 class using the MIRA data. Log10-transformed breadth and depth values were compared by one-way ANOVA with Sidak's multiple comparisons tests. Imported from immuneACCESS, the table was reduced by TCRdb to in-frame sequences with V and J called. These copies leave out some clones; in studies compared against another copy, an unresolved V gene accounts for under half, and the cause of the remainder is not known. The V and J calls and clone size are taken from that table; D and trimming were inferred from the DNA. This sample is represented by 150,000 to 200,000 clones; 90% of them were singletons. About 5.9% of the sample is taken by the ten largest.

Relative to germline, V is missing 0 bases and J is missing 7 bases, with 12 bases of the junction outside any gene match. From the cysteine through the phenylalanine, the CDR3 covers 18 amino acids. Of the read, only the CDR3 DNA is kept; its 54 bases are in frame from base 1. CDR1 and CDR2, looked up from the germline V gene, are LGHNA and YNFKEQ. The rearranged segments are TRBV4-2 and TRBJ1-4; TRBD1 matches 9 bases in the middle. The sequencing used peripheral blood, collected 28 days after the second AZD1222 dose. This receptor was taken from an adult who received the AZD1222 COVID-19 vaccine. For the CDR3, the sequence is CASSQDPLTGQGGEKLFF. The DNA sequence follows: TGTGCCAGCAGCCAAGATCCTCTGACGGGACAGGGAGGTGAAAAACTGTTTTTT.